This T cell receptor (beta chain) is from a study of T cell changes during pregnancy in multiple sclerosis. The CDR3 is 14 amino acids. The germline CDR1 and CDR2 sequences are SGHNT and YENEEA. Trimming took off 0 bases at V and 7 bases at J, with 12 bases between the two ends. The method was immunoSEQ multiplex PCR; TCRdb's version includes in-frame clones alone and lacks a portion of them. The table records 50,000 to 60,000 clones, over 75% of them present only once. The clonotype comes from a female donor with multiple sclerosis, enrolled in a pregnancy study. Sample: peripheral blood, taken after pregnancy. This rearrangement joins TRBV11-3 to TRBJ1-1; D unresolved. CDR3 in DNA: TGTGCCAGCAGCTTAGATGGGGAGGCCCATGAAGCTTTCTTT. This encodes CASSLDGEAHEAFF.